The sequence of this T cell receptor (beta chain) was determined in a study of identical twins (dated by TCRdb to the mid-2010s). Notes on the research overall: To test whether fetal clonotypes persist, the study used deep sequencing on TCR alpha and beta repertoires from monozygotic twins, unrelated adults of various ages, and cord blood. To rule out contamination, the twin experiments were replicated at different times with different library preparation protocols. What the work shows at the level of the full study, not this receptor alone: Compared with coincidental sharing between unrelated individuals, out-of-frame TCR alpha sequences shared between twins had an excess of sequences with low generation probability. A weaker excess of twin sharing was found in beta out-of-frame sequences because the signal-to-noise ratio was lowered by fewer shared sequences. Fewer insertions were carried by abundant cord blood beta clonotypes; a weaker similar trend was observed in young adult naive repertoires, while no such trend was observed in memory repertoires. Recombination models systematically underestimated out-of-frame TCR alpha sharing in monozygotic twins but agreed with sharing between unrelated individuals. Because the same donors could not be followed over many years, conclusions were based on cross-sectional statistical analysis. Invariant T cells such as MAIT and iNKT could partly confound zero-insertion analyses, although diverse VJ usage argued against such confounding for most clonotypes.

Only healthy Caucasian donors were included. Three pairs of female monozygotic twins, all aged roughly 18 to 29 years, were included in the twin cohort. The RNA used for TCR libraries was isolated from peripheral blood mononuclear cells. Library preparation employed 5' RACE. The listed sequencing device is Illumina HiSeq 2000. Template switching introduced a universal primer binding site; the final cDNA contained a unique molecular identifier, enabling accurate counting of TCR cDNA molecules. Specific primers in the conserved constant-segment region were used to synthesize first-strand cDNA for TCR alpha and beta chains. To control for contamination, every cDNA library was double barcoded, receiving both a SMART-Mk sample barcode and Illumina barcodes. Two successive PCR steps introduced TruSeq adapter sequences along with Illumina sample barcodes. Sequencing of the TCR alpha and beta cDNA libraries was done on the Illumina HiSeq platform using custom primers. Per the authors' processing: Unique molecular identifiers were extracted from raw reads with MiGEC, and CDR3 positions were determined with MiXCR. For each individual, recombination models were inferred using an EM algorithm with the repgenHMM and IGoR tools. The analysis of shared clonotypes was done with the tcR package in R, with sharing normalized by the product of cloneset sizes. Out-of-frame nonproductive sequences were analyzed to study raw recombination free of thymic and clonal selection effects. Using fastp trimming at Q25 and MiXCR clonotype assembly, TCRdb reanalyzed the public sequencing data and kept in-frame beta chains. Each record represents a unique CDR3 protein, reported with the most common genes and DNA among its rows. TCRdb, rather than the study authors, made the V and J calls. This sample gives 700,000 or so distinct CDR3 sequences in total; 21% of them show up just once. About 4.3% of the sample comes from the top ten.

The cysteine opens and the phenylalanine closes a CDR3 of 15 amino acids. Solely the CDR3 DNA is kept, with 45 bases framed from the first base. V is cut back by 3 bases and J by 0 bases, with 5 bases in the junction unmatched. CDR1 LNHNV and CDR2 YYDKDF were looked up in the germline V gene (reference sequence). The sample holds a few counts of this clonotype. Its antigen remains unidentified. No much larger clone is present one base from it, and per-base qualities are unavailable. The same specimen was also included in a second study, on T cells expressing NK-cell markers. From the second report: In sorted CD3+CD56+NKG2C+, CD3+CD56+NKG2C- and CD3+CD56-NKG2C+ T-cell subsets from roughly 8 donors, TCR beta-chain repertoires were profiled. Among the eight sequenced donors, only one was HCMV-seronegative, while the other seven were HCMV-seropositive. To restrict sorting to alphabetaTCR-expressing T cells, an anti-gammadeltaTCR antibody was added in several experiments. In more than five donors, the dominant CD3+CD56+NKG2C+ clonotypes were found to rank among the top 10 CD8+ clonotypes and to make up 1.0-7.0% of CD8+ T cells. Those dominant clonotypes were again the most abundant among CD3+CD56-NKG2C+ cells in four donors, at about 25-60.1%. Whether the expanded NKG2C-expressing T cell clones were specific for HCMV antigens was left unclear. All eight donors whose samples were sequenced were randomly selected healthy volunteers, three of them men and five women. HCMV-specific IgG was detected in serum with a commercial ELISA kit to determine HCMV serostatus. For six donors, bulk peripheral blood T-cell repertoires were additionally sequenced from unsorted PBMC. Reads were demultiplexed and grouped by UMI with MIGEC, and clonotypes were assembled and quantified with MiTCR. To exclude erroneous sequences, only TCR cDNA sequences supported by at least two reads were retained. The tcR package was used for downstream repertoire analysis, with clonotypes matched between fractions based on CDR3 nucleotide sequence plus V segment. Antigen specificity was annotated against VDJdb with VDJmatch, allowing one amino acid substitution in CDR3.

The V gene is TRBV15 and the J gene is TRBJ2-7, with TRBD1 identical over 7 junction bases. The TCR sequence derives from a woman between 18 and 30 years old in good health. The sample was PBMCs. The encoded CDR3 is CATSSPRDSSYEQYF. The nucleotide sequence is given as TGTGCCACCAGCAGTCCCCGGGACAGCTCCTACGAGCAGTACTTC.